This T cell receptor beta chain originates from a study of blood T cell repertoires in COVID-19. This CDR3 region has 16 residues. CDR1 and CDR2 from the germline V gene are MDHEN and SYDVKM. The V end lost 4 bases, the J end lost 0 bases, and 13 bases lay between the germline ends. Per the study methods: Amplification from reference gene primers served as the basis for estimated nucleated cell counts. TCRdb's table, derived via immunoSEQ multiplex PCR, lists solely in-frame clones and lacks some. V, J and clone size are taken as reported in that table, and D and trimming were inferred from the DNA itself. The sample consists of under 250,000 clones, roughly 83% of them appearing once.

The V call is TRBV28, the J call TRBJ2-4, with a tentative D call TRBD2 (6 bases). The sample taken for sequencing was peripheral blood. The sequence came from a woman aged 70-85 years with active or convalescent COVID-19. CDR3 in amino acids: CASSSPGDLAKNIQYF. The CDR3 coding sequence is TGTGCCAGCAGTTCCCCGGGAGATCTAGCCAAAAACATTCAGTACTTC.